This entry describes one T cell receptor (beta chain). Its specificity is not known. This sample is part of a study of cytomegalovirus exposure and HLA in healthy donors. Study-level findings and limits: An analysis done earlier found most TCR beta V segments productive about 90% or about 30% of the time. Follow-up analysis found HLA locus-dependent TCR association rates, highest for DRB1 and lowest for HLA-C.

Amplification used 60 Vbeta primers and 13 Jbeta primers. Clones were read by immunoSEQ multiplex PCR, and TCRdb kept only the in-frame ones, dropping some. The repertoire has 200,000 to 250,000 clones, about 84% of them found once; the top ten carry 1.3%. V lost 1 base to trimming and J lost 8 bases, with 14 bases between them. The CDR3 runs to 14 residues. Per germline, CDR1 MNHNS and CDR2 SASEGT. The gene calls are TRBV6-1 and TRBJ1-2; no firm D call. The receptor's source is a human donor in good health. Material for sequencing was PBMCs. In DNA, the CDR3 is TGTGCCAGCAGTGAAGGGGCGGCGGGGAACGGCTACACCTTC. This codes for CASSEGAAGNGYTF.